These T cell receptor beta chains were read from a single sample in a study of blood T cell repertoires in COVID-19. TCRdb's table, derived via immunoSEQ multiplex PCR, lists solely in-frame clones and lacks some. The sample has 95,000 to 150,000 clones; 85% to 90% are singletons. The material sequenced was peripheral blood. The receptors shown here come from a woman aged 50 to 65 with active or convalescent COVID-19. The CDR3 runs from the conserved cysteine through the conserved F or W. A D gene is named only where the DNA matches it firmly. Size tells how often a clone was seen (once, few, many) or the class of an expanded clone, and some rows leave it out.

size | J | V | D | DNA | CDR3
- | TRBJ2-5 | TRBV9 | TRBD2 | TGTGCCAGCGCCCTATCTAGTAGCGGGAAAGAGACCCAGTACTTC | CASALSSSGKETQYF
- | TRBJ2-1 | TRBV4-2 | TRBD1 | TGTGCCAGCAGCCCAGCGGGACAGGGGGCTTGGGAGCAGTTCTTC | CASSPAGQGAWEQFF
- | TRBJ1-2 | TRBV2 | - | TGTGCCAGCAGTGAAGGCGTTTTAGGCTACACCTTC | CASSEGVLGYTF
- | TRBJ1-6 | TRBV7-2 | - | TGTGCCAGCAGCCAAGACGGACACCCAAATTCACCCCTCCACTTT | CASSQDGHPNSPLHF
- | TRBJ1-5 | TRBV7-2 | - | TGTGCCAGCAGCTTAGGAGGAGAGCCCCAGCATTTT | CASSLGGEPQHF
- | TRBJ2-7 | TRBV11-2 | TRBD2 | TGTGCCAGCAGCTCCTGGACTAGCGGGATCTACGAGCAGTACTTC | CASSSWTSGIYEQYF
- | TRBJ1-1 | TRBV29-1 | TRBD1 | TGCAGCGCCCACAGGGGGTGGGGGCTTGGCAACACTGAAGCTTTCTTT | CSAHRGWGLGNTEAFF
- | TRBJ2-5 | TRBV6-1 | TRBD1 | TGTGCCAGCAGTGAATCCGGGACAGGGTTTCGTATCCAGTACTTC | CASSESGTGFRIQYF
- | TRBJ1-2 | TRBV28 | TRBD1 | TGTGCCAGCAGTACCGGGACAGTAAACTATGGCTACACCTTC | CASSTGTVNYGYTF
- | TRBJ2-7 | TRBV7-2 | - | TGTGCCAGCAGCCCTAGACCCTACGAGCAGTACTTC | CASSPRPYEQYF
- | TRBJ2-3 | TRBV7-3 | - | TGTGCCAGCAGCCCTCTCCCCGGTAGCACAGATACGCAGTATTTT | CASSPLPGSTDTQYF
- | TRBJ2-6 | TRBV5-1 | - | TGCGCCAGCAGCTTAGGAGGGCCGATTTCGGGGGCCAACGTCCTGACTTTC | CASSLGGPISGANVLTF
- | TRBJ2-2 | TRBV5-5 | - | TGTGCCAGCAGCCCGGTTGTGAACACCGGGGAGCTGTTTTTT | CASSPVVNTGELFF
few | TRBJ1-2 | TRBV11-2 | TRBD1 | TGTGCCAGCAGCCGGGACAGGGCAGGCGATGGCTACACCTTC | CASSRDRAGDGYTF
- | TRBJ2-5 | TRBV14 | - | TGTGCCAGCAGCCAAGACTTAGTGAAGCCCCAGTACTTC | CASSQDLVKPQYF
- | TRBJ2-7 | TRBV7-8 | - | TGTGCCAGCAGCTTAGGCGGTGGGAGTAGCCCCTACGAGCAGTACTTC | CASSLGGGSSPYEQYF
- | TRBJ2-2 | TRBV9 | - | TGTGCCAGCAGCGTGGCCGCCGGGGAGCTGTTTTTT | CASSVAAGELFF
- | TRBJ2-7 | TRBV6-5 | TRBD2 | TGTGCCAAACTAGCGGGATCCTACGAGCAGTACTTC | CAKLAGSYEQYF
- | TRBJ2-1 | TRBV28 | TRBD2 | TGTGCCAGCAGTTTCCCGGGACTAGCGGGAGGTTATGAGCAGTTCTTC | CASSFPGLAGGYEQFF
- | TRBJ2-7 | TRBV6-6 | TRBD2 | TGTGCCAGCAGATTACTAGCGGACTCCTACGAGCAGTACTTC | CASRLLADSYEQYF
- | TRBJ1-2 | TRBV12-3/TRBV12-4 | - | TGTGCCAGCAGTTTGTCGAGCAACTATGGCTACACCTTC | CASSLSSNYGYTF
- | TRBJ1-6 | TRBV6-6 | TRBD1 | TGTGCCAGCAGGTACTACGACAGGGAGAGTTCACCCCTCCACTTT | CASRYYDRESSPLHF
- | TRBJ1-4 | TRBV27 | TRBD1 | TGTGCCAGCAACCCGGACAGGGGAGGTGAAAAACTGTTTTTT | CASNPDRGGEKLFF
once | TRBJ1-2 | TRBV27 | TRBD1 | TGTGCCAGCAGGAGACAGGGTGGTAACTATGGCTACACCTTC | CASRRQGGNYGYTF
- | TRBJ2-7 | TRBV19 | TRBD2 | TGTGCCAGTAGTAAACTAGCGGGAGGGAGGGGCCGCGGGTACGAGCAGTACTTC | CASSKLAGGRGRGYEQYF
once | TRBJ1-6 | TRBV7-2 | - | TGTGCCAGCAGCTCCTTACAGGGAAACCTATATAATTCACCCCTCCACTTT | CASSSLQGNLYNSPLHF
once | TRBJ1-2 | TRBV15 | - | TGTGCCACCAGGGAAAGGTCCAGGGATGAAAATGGCTACACCTTC | CATRERSRDENGYTF
- | TRBJ2-7 | TRBV19 | - | TGTGCCAGTAGTGTCGCCGGGGTCAGCTCCTACGAGCAGTACTTC | CASSVAGVSSYEQYF
few | TRBJ2-1 | TRBV10-3 | TRBD2 | TGTGCCATCCAGCCGGGAGGGCCGTCCTACAATGAGCAGTTCTTC | CAIQPGGPSYNEQFF
few | TRBJ1-3 | TRBV5-1 | - | TGCGCCAGCAGCCCCACCGGACAGTACGGAAACACCATATATTTT | CASSPTGQYGNTIYF
- | TRBJ2-7 | TRBV12-3/TRBV12-4 | - | TGTGCCAGCGCCAATTTAGGGGGAGATGAGCAGTACTTC | CASANLGGDEQYF
- | TRBJ2-7 | TRBV11-2 | - | TGTGCCAGCAGCGTAGTCCCACAGGGCTACGAGCAGTACTTC | CASSVVPQGYEQYF
- | TRBJ1-2 | TRBV20-1 | - | TGCAGTGCTAGTCCTAGATATGGCTACACCTTC | CSASPRYGYTF
- | TRBJ2-7 | TRBV28 | - | TGTGCCAGCAGTTTAGACGGGAGACCCTACGAGCAGTACTTC | CASSLDGRPYEQYF
- | TRBJ2-2 | TRBV6-5 | - | TGTGCCAGCAGTTACCGACTAGACTCCGGGGAGCTGTTTTTT | CASSYRLDSGELFF
- | TRBJ2-7 | TRBV4-2 | TRBD1 | TGTGCCAGCAGCCGAGGACAGGGCACAAACTACGAGCAGTACTTC | CASSRGQGTNYEQYF
- | TRBJ2-1 | TRBV9 | - | TGTGCCAGCAGTCGCGAGGCCAATGAGCAGTTCTTC | CASSREANEQFF
- | TRBJ2-7 | TRBV3-1/TRBV3-2 | TRBD2 | TGTGCCAGCAGTCCTCTCTTGACTAGCGGGCCTTTCTACGAGCAGTACTTC | CASSPLLTSGPFYEQYF
- | TRBJ1-2 | TRBV5-4 | TRBD1 | TGTGCCAGCAGCCGTCCCGGGACAGGGCCCGGTGGCTACACCTTC | CASSRPGTGPGGYTF
- | TRBJ2-7 | TRBV28 | TRBD1 | TGTGCCAGCAGTTTATGGGACAGGGTATACGAGCAGTACTTC | CASSLWDRVYEQYF
once | TRBJ1-1 | TRBV28 | - | TGTGCCAGCAGTTTAAGGAACAGGGCTGACACTGAAGCTTTCTTT | CASSLRNRADTEAFF
- | TRBJ2-3 | TRBV7-3 | - | TGTGCCAGCAGCTTAAGGGGCAGGTCGAACACAGATACGCAGTATTTT | CASSLRGRSNTDTQYF
- | TRBJ2-1 | TRBV5-4 | TRBD2 | TGTGCCAGCAGCTTGGTCCTAGCGGTAGAATACAATGAGCAGTTCTTC | CASSLVLAVEYNEQFF
- | TRBJ1-2 | TRBV19 | TRBD1 | TGTGCCAGTAGGGGACAGGGTACTAACTATGGCTACACCTTC | CASRGQGTNYGYTF
- | TRBJ2-1 | TRBV24-1 | TRBD2 | TGTGCCACCAGTACTAGCGGGAGGGCGGGAAATGAGCAGTTCTTC | CATSTSGRAGNEQFF
- | TRBJ2-7 | TRBV29-1 | - | TGCAGCGTTCGTACAACTAGCTCCTACGAGCAGTACTTC | CSVRTTSSYEQYF
- | TRBJ1-4 | TRBV2 | - | TGTGCCAGCACGGAGGGAGCGGTGGTGTTTTTT | CASTEGAVVFF
few | TRBJ2-2 | TRBV18 | - | TGTGCCAGCTCACCACGCCTGGGACTTGCGAACACCGGGGAGCTGTTTTTT | CASSPRLGLANTGELFF
- | TRBJ1-5 | TRBV6-1 | - | TGTGCCAGCAGTGAGACGGGGGGAACCAATCAGCCCCAGCATTTT | CASSETGGTNQPQHF
once | TRBJ2-7 | TRBV2 | - | TGTGCCAGCAGTCTTGGGGGCTCCGAGCAGTACTTC | CASSLGGSEQYF
- | TRBJ2-5 | TRBV20-1 | TRBD2 | TGCAGTGCTAGTCCTAGCGGGGGGTACCAAGAGACCCAGTACTTC | CSASPSGGYQETQYF
- | TRBJ2-5 | TRBV5-4 | TRBD2 | TGTGCCAGCAGCTTGGCGTCGGCTAGCGGGAGGGAGACCCAGTACTTC | CASSLASASGRETQYF
- | TRBJ2-3 | TRBV19 | - | TGTGCCAGCAACCACGGGATAGATACGCAGTATTTT | CASNHGIDTQYF
- | TRBJ1-1 | TRBV19 | - | TGTGCCAGTAGTATACAGGGGCGGATGAACACTGAAGCTTTCTTT | CASSIQGRMNTEAFF